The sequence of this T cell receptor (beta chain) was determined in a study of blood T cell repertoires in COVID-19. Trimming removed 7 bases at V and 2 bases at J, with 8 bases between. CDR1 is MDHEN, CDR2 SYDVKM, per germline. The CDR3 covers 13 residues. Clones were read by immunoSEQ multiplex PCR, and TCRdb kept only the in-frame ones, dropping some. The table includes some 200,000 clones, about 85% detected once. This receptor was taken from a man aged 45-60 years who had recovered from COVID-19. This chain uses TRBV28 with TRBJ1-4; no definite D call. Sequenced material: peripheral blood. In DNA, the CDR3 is TGTGCCAGCACGTCGCGCACTAATGAAAAACTGTTTTTT. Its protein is CASTSRTNEKLFF.